Only one count was recorded for the clone carrying this T cell receptor beta chain. The entry originates in a study of blood T cell repertoires in COVID-19. The CDR3 is 15 amino acids. Trimming took 3 bases from V and 0 from J, leaving 11 bases between them. Germline V gene sequence: CDR1 MNHEY, CDR2 SVGAGI. The table came from immunoSEQ multiplex PCR; TCRdb's copy has only in-frame clones and leaves some out. The sample has over 250,000 clones; approximately 88% are singletons. Sequencing used peripheral blood. The chain is built from TRBV6-5 and TRBJ1-2; D remains unclear. The origin of this receptor is a man aged 45-65 years with acute or convalescent COVID-19. The CDR3 coding sequence is TGTGCCAGCAGTTATTCGTCCCTATCTAACTATGGCTACACCTTC. Residues: CASSYSSLSNYGYTF.